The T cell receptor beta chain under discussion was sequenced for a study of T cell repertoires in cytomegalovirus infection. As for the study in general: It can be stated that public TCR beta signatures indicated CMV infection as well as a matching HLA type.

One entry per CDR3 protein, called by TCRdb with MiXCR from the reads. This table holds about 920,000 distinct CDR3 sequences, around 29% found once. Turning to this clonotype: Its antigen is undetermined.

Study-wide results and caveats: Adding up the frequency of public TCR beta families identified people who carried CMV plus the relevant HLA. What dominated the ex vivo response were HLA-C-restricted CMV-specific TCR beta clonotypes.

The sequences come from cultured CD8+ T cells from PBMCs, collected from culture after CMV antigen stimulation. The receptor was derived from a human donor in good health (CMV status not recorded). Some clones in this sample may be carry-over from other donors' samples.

CDR3 sequence (DNA): TGTGCCACCTGGGGACTAGCGGGGGGCGAGCAGTACTTC. Encoded protein: CATWGLAGGEQYF. The chain employs TRBV5-4 and TRBJ2-7; 15 nucleotides match TRBD2. Germline CDR1 and CDR2: SGHNT and YYREEE (reference sequence). This CDR3 is built from 13 residues. Trimming took 9 bases from V and 6 from J; bases not matched to a gene: 4.